Included here is one T cell receptor beta chain sequence, with context. Using a J-beta primer mix together with a sample-barcoded 5' primer, a second PCR was run for roughly 6 to 11 cycles. One entry per CDR3 protein, called by TCRdb with MiXCR from the 5' RACE reads. The sample includes 890,000 or so distinct CDR3 sequences, 62% of them seen just once. The data stem from a study of blood T cells in healthy people across ages. Study information: The capture of about one barcoded beta molecule per two T cells was achieved by template switching.

Each sample provided at least 5.5 micrograms of extracted total RNA. Trimming removed 4 bases from V and 6 bases from J, with 16 bases in between. The germline gives CDR1 SGHTA, CDR2 FQGTGA. The CDR3 covers 14 residues. The chain recombines TRBV7-3 with TRBJ2-7; a weak D match, TRBD1 (6 bases). Material: blood. The sequence was collected from a man aged 25 to 40 in good health. In DNA form, the CDR3 reads TGTGCCAGCAGCTCGGACAGTGGGTCGGCCGAGCAGTACTTC. It yields the protein CASSSDSGSAEQYF.